Shown below are 10 T cell receptor beta chains from a single sample sequenced in a study of preoperative IRX-2 immunotherapy in early breast cancer. Sample treatment: preoperative locoregional IRX-2 cytokine immunotherapy. The method was immunoSEQ multiplex PCR; TCRdb's version includes in-frame clones alone and lacks a portion of them. The table has roughly 25,000 clones, more than 80% seen once; the top ten hold roughly 9%. The sample here was tumor tissue, taken after IRX-2 immunotherapy. These receptors originate from a human donor with breast cancer.

This rearrangement joins TRBV15 to TRBJ1-2; no definite D call. The CDR3 is 14 amino acids. Trimming left V 0 bases short and J 4 bases short, with 9 bases between. Germline V gives CDR1 LNHNV, CDR2 YYDKDF (reference sequence). The CDR3: CATSREKGPYGYTF. The DNA of the CDR3 is TGTGCCACCAGCAGAGAAAAGGGTCCCTATGGCTACACCTTC.

The rearrangement uses TRBV11-2 and TRBJ1-4, with D uncertain. Trimming shortened V by 7 bases and J by 8 bases, and 11 bases separated the two germline ends. The CDR3 totals 12 residues. Germline V lookup: CDR1 SGHAT, CDR2 FQNNGV. CDR3: CASTDFGEKLFF. The DNA of the CDR3 is TGTGCCAGCACGGATTTTGGAGAAAAACTGTTTTTT. The full variable domain, in which reference TRBV11-2 and TRBJ1-4 provide the parts outside the CDR3, is EAGVAQSPRYKIIEKRQSVAFWCNPISGHATLYWYQQILGQGPKLLIQFQNNGVVDDSQLPKDRFSAERLKGVDSTLKIQPAKLEDSAVYLCASTDFGEKLFFGSGTQLSVL.

This clone was picked up one time. CDR3 amino acids: CASSLDLGDEQYF. The CDR3 nucleotides are TGTGCCAGCAGCTTAGATCTCGGGGACGAGCAGTACTTC. This chain links TRBV11-2 with TRBJ2-7; a weak D match, TRBD2 (5 bases). CDR3 length: 13 amino acids. The germline gives CDR1 SGHAT, CDR2 FQNNGV. With 0 bases removed from V and 5 bases from J, the gap between germline ends came to 8 bases.

The chain employs TRBV19 and TRBJ2-1; D unresolved. CDR1 is LNHDA, CDR2 SQIVND, per germline (reference sequence). Trimming shortened V by 3 bases and J by 1 base, and 7 bases separated the two germline ends. This CDR3 is built from 14 residues. The CDR3 loop reads CASSITTSYNEQFF. The CDR3 region has the DNA TGTGCCAGTAGTATTACCACATCCTACAATGAGCAGTTCTTC.

This clone was seen just once. The rearrangement links TRBV19 to TRBJ2-4, with 9 bases that match TRBD2. The germline CDR1 and CDR2 sequences are LNHDA and SQIVND (reference sequence). The junction had 13 bases not matched to a gene; V was cut back by 2 bases and J by 8 bases. The CDR3 runs 17 residues. The DNA for the CDR3 is TGTGCCAGTAGTATACCTAGCGGGACAACTCGGCCTTACATTCAGTACTTC. It yields the protein CASSIPSGTTRPYIQYF.

The chain combines TRBV28 with TRBJ2-1; 8 bases line up with TRBD2. The CDR3 sequence is 15 residues long. The trim removed 3 bases at V and 9 bases at J, leaving 10 bases unmatched. Germline CDR1 reads MDHEN; CDR2 reads SYDVKM. Here the CDR3 DNA reads TGTGCCAGCAGTTTTGGGGTTAGCGGGATGGGTGAGCAGTTCTTC. It codes for CASSFGVSGMGEQFF.

The gene calls are TRBV29-1 and TRBJ1-3; 7 bases are a match to TRBD1. V gave up 5 bases and J gave up 4 bases; unmatched junction bases: 14. Germline V gene lookup returns CDR1 SQVTM and CDR2 ANQGSEA. This CDR3 comprises 16 residues. CDR3 DNA sequence: TGCAGCGTTAGCCCGGCGGAACAGGGGTCGGGAAACACCATATATTTT. This encodes CSVSPAEQGSGNTIYF.

The V call is TRBV6-1, the J call TRBJ2-7, with 13 bases aligning to TRBD2. The CDR3 loop spans 15 amino acids. Germline values: CDR1 MNHNS, CDR2 SASEGT. With V trimmed by 5 bases and J by 0 bases, 1 base remained unmatched. In DNA, the CDR3 is TGTGCCAGCAGTAGGACTAGCGGGGGCTCCTACGAGCAGTACTTC. Encoded protein: CASSRTSGGSYEQYF.

This chain uses TRBV10-3 with TRBJ1-2, with 8 bases matching TRBD1. In germline, CDR1 is ENHRY, CDR2 SYGVKD. The CDR3 totals 16 residues. The V and J ends lost 2 bases and 5 bases, in that order; junction bases with no gene match: 10. CDR3 in amino acids: CAISEGGSGGHYGYTF. The CDR3 DNA follows: TGTGCCATCAGTGAGGGTGGATCAGGGGGCCATTATGGCTACACCTTC.

The chain is built from TRBV7-8 and TRBJ2-3; D is ambiguous. V lost 2 bases, J lost 3 bases, and 9 bases lay in between. Germline CDR1 reads SGHVS; CDR2 reads FQNEAQ. CDR3 length: 14 amino acids. The CDR3 region has the DNA TGTGCCAGCAGCTTATTTGGTAGAACAGATACGCAGTATTTT. Translation gives CASSLFGRTDTQYF.